Following are 23 T cell receptor beta chains from one sample sequenced in a study of blood T cell repertoires in COVID-19. Here immunoSEQ multiplex PCR was the method, and the copy in TCRdb shows in-frame clones only, minus some. The table has about 150,000 clones, 86% seen once. Material for sequencing was PBMCs or T cells enriched from blood (not recorded which). These receptor sequences come from a man aged 50 to 60 who had recovered from COVID-19.

This rearrangement joins TRBV12-3 or TRBV12-4 to TRBJ2-5, with 7 bases lining up with TRBD1. The CDR3 length is 13 residues. The V segment lost 7 bases and the J segment 4 bases; nucleotides outside the gene matches: 6. The CDR3 loop is CASTDRVSETQYF. The CDR3 DNA reads TGTGCCAGCACCGACAGGGTTTCAGAGACCCAGTACTTC.

The chain carries TRBV28 and TRBJ2-2; the match to TRBD2 covers 7 bases. The germline CDR1 and CDR2 sequences are MDHEN and SYDVKM. V was pared by 5 bases and J by 7 bases, with 13 bases of the junction left unmatched. The CDR3 length is 16 residues. This CDR3 reads CASSTVLAVVVGELFF. CDR3 coding DNA: TGTGCCAGCAGTACTGTCCTAGCGGTTGTCGTCGGGGAGCTGTTTTTT.

CDR3 residues: CASSVNPNRQAQYF. The CDR3 DNA is TGTGCCAGCAGCGTAAACCCCAACAGGCAGGCGCAGTATTTT. This sequence joins TRBV9 and TRBJ2-3, with TRBD1 as a possible D gene (5 bases). With 1 base removed from V and 10 bases from J, the gap between germline ends came to 16 bases. CDR3 size: 14 residues. Germline lookup yields CDR1 SGDLS and CDR2 YYNGEE.

The chain is built from TRBV28 and TRBJ1-4; the match to TRBD1 covers 10 bases. In germline, CDR1 is MDHEN, CDR2 SYDVKM. The J segment lost 0 bases and the V segment lost 7 bases, leaving 5 bases of the junction unmatched. The CDR3 spans 16 residues. The CDR3 coding sequence is TGTGCCAGCACGGACAGGGGGGTAACAACTAATGAAAAACTGTTTTTT. Its protein product is CASTDRGVTTNEKLFF. The variable domain in full, completed from reference TRBV28 and TRBJ1-4, reads DVKVTQSSRYLVKRTGEKVFLECVQDMDHENMFWYRQDPGLGLRLIYFSYDVKMKEKGDIPEGYSVSREKKERFSLILESASTNQTSMYLCASTDRGVTTNEKLFFGSGTQLSVL.

This chain uses TRBV28 with TRBJ1-1; D remains ambiguous. The V end lost 4 bases, the J end lost 11 bases, and 14 bases lay between the germline ends. CDR3 length: 12 amino acids. Germline CDR1 MDHEN, CDR2 SYDVKM. The CDR3 here is CASSSLGWWAFF. CDR3 nucleotide sequence: TGTGCCAGCAGTTCCTTGGGCTGGTGGGCTTTCTTT.

This chain uses TRBV27 with TRBJ2-2; D unclear. CDR3 length: 13 residues. Trimming stripped 4 bases from V and 1 base from J, with 4 bases between. From germline, CDR1 is MNHEY and CDR2 SMNVEV (reference sequence). Here the CDR3 DNA reads TGTGCCAGCAGTTATAGGAACACCGGGGAGCTGTTTTTT. It translates to CASSYRNTGELFF.

The CDR3 is CASSPDRNSPLHF. CDR3 DNA: TGTGCCAGCTCACCAGACAGAAATTCACCCCTCCACTTT. This chain connects TRBV18 to TRBJ1-6, with a possible D match to TRBD1 (5 bases). Trimming cost V 2 bases and J 7 bases, with 6 bases left between them. In germline, CDR1 is KGHSH, CDR2 LQKENI. The CDR3 spans 13 residues.

The chain employs TRBV10-3 and TRBJ1-6; 7 bases align to TRBD1. The germline V gene has CDR1 ENHRY and CDR2 SYGVKD. V dropped 6 bases and J dropped 0; count of bases not matched to a gene: 8. CDR3 length: 17 amino acids. CDR3 nucleotide sequence: TGTGCCATCAGCGGGGGCGACAGGGCCTCCTATAATTCACCCCTCCACTTT. This translates into CAISGGDRASYNSPLHF.

This chain links TRBV7-2 with TRBJ1-5; 7 positions agree with TRBD1. The CDR3 covers 14 residues. Germline CDR1 SGHTA, CDR2 FQGNSA. With V trimmed by 1 base and J by 5 bases, 2 bases remained unmatched. CDR3 sequence reads: CASSLDRGYQPQHF. The DNA of the CDR3 is TGTGCCAGCAGCTTAGACAGGGGTTATCAGCCCCAGCATTTT.

This clone was picked up one time. The chain carries TRBV28 and TRBJ1-5, with 7 positions matching TRBD1. Trimming removed 6 bases from V and 5 bases from J; junction bases left unmatched: 7. CDR3 length equals 14 residues. Germline assignment: CDR1 MDHEN and CDR2 SYDVKM. CDR3 DNA: TGTGCCAGCAGCCCTGACAGGGTAGATCAGCCCCAGCATTTT. It codes for CASSPDRVDQPQHF.

V and J are TRBV6-2 or TRBV6-3 and TRBJ1-1, with a weak D call TRBD1 (5 bases). Germline CDR1 MNHEY, CDR2 SVGEGT. The V end lost 6 bases, the J end lost 5 bases, and 19 bases lay between the germline ends. The CDR3 runs to 15 residues. The CDR3 nucleotides read TGTGCCAGCAGCCCCGGAGGGGCTTACAATACTGAAGCTTTCTTT. Residues: CASSPGGAYNTEAFF.

The chain employs TRBV2 and TRBJ1-6; D is perhaps TRBD1 (5 bases). Germline lookup yields CDR1 SNHLY and CDR2 FYNNEI. The CDR3 has 14 amino acids. Trimming shortened V by 3 bases and J by 10 bases, and 13 bases separated the two germline ends. CDR3: CASSDWAGGSPLHF. CDR3 DNA sequence: TGTGCCAGCAGTGATTGGGCGGGGGGGTCACCCCTCCACTTT.

The chain joins TRBV11-2 to TRBJ2-2; TRBD2 might be the D (5 bases). From germline, CDR1 is SGHAT and CDR2 FQNNGV. The CDR3 runs 13 residues. CDR3 sequence: CATGITNTGELFF. CDR3 coding DNA: TGTGCGACGGGGATTACGAACACCGGGGAGCTGTTTTTT.

This clone was found once. The chain has TRBV14 and TRBJ2-7; D call uncertain. Germline V lookup: CDR1 SGHDN, CDR2 FVKESK. V gave up 4 bases and J gave up 6 bases, with 13 bases separating them. The CDR3 sequence is 13 residues long. CDR3 in DNA: TGTGCCAGCAGCCGCCCAGACGAGGCCGAGCAGTACGTC. It codes for CASSRPDEAEQYV.

This chain connects TRBV10-1 to TRBJ1-1; D might be TRBD1 (6 bases). The germline V and J ends were trimmed by 0 bases and 6 bases, with 14 bases remaining between them. Germline V gene lookup returns CDR1 WNHNN and CDR2 SYGVQD (reference sequence). This CDR3 spans 15 amino acids. The CDR3 here is CASSESRQGSSEAFF. The CDR3 nucleotides read TGCGCCAGCAGTGAGTCGAGGCAGGGGAGTTCTGAAGCTTTCTTT.

This sequence joins TRBV7-2 and TRBJ1-6; 9 nucleotides match TRBD1. Germline V gene sequence: CDR1 SGHTA, CDR2 FQGNSA. This CDR3 has 15 residues. The V gene end was trimmed by 6 bases and the J gene end by 10 bases; junction bases not matched to a gene: 10. The CDR3 here is CASRPGQGGFSPLHF. The DNA of the CDR3 is TGTGCCAGCAGGCCGGGACAGGGAGGGTTCTCACCCCTCCACTTT. Full variable domain (missing parts from reference TRBV7-2 and TRBJ1-6): GAGVSQSPSNKVTEKGKDVELRCDPISGHTALYWYRQSLGQGLEFLIYFQGNSAPDKSGLPSDRFSAERTGGSVSTLTIQRTQQEDSAVYLCASRPGQGGFSPLHFGNGTRLTVT.

The chain uses TRBV30 and TRBJ1-4, with 8 bases lining up with TRBD1. The CDR3 runs to 15 residues. Germline V CDR1 and CDR2: GTSNPN, SVGIG (reference sequence). After removal of 3 bases from V and 3 bases from J, the junction contained 6 bases not matched to a gene. The CDR3 sequence is CAWRVQGAANEKLFF. In nucleotides, the CDR3 is TGTGCCTGGAGAGTGCAGGGGGCTGCTAATGAAAAACTGTTTTTT.

As regards this clone: Other DNA sequences in this specimen translate into the identical CDR3. The CDR3 sequence: CASSQGYGYTF. For the CDR3, the DNA is TGTGCCAGCAGTCAGGGATATGGCTACACCTTC. This rearrangement joins TRBV28 to TRBJ1-2; a possible D gene is TRBD1 (5 bases). CDR1 is MDHEN and CDR2 is SYDVKM in the germline V gene. Deletions cut 5 bases from V and 5 bases from J, with 6 bases between. The CDR3 runs to 11 residues.

The V gene is TRBV4-3, the J gene TRBJ2-7, with 9 nucleotides matching TRBD2. In germline, CDR1 is LGHNA, CDR2 YSLEER. V lost 2 bases and J lost 2; bases outside the gene matches: 10. The length of the CDR3 is 17 residues. CDR3 bases: TGCGCCAGCAGCCAACCGGGACCGCGGACTAGCGCCTACGAGCAGTACGTC. It translates to CASSQPGPRTSAYEQYV.

V is TRBV21-1 and J is TRBJ1-5; the D call TRBD1 from the table was never checked on the DNA. TRBV21-1 is tagged as a pseudogene. The CDR3 contains 19 residues. CDR3 nucleotide sequence: TGTGCCAGCAGCAAAGTAGGGGCGCTCAACAGGGGACGCAATCAGCCCCAGCATTTT. It yields the protein CASSKVGALNRGRNQPQHF.

The chain couples TRBV7-6 to TRBJ2-1; 10 bases are a match to TRBD1. CDR3 length: 15 amino acids. J lost 5 bases, V lost 4 bases, and 5 bases had no gene match. Germline CDR1 and CDR2: SGHVS and FNYEAQ. The CDR3 nucleotides read TGTGCCAGCAGCTCCCGGGACAGGGGCCACAATGAGCAGTTCTTC. Translation gives CASSSRDRGHNEQFF. The variable domain in full, with the rest retrieved from reference TRBV7-6 and TRBJ2-1, is GAGVSQSPRYKVTKRGQDVALRCDPISGHVSLYWYRQALGQGPEFLTYFNYEAQQDKSGLPNDRFSAERPEGSISTLTIQRTEQRDSAMYRCASSSRDRGHNEQFFGPGTRLTVL.

The chain employs TRBV4-1 and TRBJ1-2; 7 bases map to TRBD1. The germline gives CDR1 MGHRA, CDR2 YSYEKL. The CDR3 has 18 amino acids. V gave up 8 bases and J gave up 2 bases; unmatched junction bases: 20. This CDR3 is CASRSYTGTATPNYGYTF. DNA for the CDR3: TGCGCCAGCCGGAGCTATACCGGGACAGCAACCCCCAACTATGGCTACACCTTC.

This chain uses TRBV5-1 with TRBJ2-5; a possible D gene is TRBD1 (6 bases). The CDR3 totals 14 residues. From germline, CDR1 is SGHRS and CDR2 YFSETQ. Trimming took 2 bases from V and 2 from J, leaving 10 bases between them. DNA of the CDR3: TGCGCCAGCAGCTTTCGGACAGAACAAGAGACCCAGTACTTC. This sequence encodes CASSFRTEQETQYF.